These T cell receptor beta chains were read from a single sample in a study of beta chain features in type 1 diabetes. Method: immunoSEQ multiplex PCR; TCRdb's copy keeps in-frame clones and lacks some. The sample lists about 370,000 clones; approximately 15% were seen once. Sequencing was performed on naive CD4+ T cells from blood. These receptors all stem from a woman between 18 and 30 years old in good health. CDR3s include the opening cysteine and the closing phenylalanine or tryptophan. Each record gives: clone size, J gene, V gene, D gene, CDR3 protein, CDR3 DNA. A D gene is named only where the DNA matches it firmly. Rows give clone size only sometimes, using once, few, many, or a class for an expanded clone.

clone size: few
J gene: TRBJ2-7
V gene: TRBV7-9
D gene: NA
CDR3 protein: CASSLVTGILRF
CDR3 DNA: TGTGCCAGCAGCTTAGTAACGGGTATCCTTCGCTTC

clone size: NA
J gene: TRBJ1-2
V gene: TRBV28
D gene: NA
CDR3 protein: CASSLTNYGYTF
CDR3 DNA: TGTGCCAGCAGTTTAACAAACTATGGCTACACCTTC

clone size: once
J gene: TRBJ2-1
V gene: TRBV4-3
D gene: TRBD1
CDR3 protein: CASSLDRVRGNEQFF
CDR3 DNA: TGCGCCAGCAGCTTGGACAGGGTTAGGGGGAATGAGCAGTTCTTC

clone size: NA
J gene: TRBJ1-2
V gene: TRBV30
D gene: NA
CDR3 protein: CAWNMRAGYGYTF
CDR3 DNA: TGTGCCTGGAATATGAGGGCAGGCTATGGCTACACCTTC

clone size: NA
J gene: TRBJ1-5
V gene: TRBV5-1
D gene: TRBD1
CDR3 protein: CASSIQGGDQPQHF
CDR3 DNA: TGCGCCAGCAGCATACAAGGGGGCGATCAGCCCCAGCATTTT

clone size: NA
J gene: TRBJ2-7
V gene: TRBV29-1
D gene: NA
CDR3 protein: CSARWGHEQYF
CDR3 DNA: TGCAGCGCCCGTTGGGGCCACGAGCAGTACTTC

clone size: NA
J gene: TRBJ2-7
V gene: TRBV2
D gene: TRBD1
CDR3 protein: CASVTGTGSKQYF
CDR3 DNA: TGTGCCAGCGTTACCGGGACAGGGAGTAAGCAGTACTTC

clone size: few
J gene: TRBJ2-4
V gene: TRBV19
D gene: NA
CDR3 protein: CASSIMSGADIQYF
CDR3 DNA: TGTGCCAGTAGTATAATGAGTGGGGCGGACATTCAGTACTTC

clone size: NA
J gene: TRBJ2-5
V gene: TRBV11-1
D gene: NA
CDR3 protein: CASSLAAYSETQYF
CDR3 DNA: TGTGCCAGCAGCTTAGCCGCCTATTCGGAGACCCAGTACTTC

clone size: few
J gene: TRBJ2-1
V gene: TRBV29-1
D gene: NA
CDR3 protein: CSVDINEQFF
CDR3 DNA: TGCAGCGTTGATATCAATGAGCAGTTCTTC

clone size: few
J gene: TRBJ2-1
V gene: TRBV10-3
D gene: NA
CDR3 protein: CAIREPGRHNEQFF
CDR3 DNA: TGTGCCATCAGGGAACCCGGGAGACACAATGAGCAGTTCTTC

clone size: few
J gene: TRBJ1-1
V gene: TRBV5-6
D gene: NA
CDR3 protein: CASSLRTEAFF
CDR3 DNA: TGTGCCAGCAGCCTGAGGACTGAAGCTTTCTTT

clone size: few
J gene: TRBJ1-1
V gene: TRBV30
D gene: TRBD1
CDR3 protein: CAWGGIGTGNTEAFF
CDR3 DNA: TGTGCCTGGGGGGGGATCGGGACAGGGAACACTGAAGCTTTCTTT

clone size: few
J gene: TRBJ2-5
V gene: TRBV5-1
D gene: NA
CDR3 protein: CASSRGPREETQYF
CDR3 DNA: TGCGCCAGCAGCCGGGGTCCGAGGGAAGAGACCCAGTACTTC

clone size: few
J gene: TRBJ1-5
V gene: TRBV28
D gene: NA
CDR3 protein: CASSLLGGTQPQHF
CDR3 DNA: TGTGCCAGCAGTTTATTGGGAGGGACTCAGCCCCAGCATTTT

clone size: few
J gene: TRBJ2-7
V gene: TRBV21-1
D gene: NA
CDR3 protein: CASNQTGDYYEQYF
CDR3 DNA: TGTGCCAGCAACCAGACAGGGGATTACTACGAGCAGTACTTC

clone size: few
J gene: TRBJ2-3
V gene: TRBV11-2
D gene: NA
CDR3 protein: CASSLGGSIDTQYF
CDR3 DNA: TGTGCCAGCAGCTTAGGAGGGAGTATAGATACGCAGTATTTT

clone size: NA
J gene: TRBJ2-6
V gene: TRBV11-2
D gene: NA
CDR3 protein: CASSLAGQSLSGANVLTF
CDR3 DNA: TGTGCCAGCAGCTTAGCCGGACAGAGTCTGTCTGGGGCCAACGTCCTGACTTTC

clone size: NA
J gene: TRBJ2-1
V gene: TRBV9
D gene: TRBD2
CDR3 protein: CASSLRLAGGPQFF
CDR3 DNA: TGTGCCAGCAGCTTGAGACTAGCGGGGGGACCGCAGTTCTTC

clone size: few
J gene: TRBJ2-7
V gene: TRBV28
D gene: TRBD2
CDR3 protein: CASSLSGVLAGGLGEQYF
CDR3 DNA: TGTGCCAGCAGTTTATCTGGGGTCCTAGCGGGAGGACTGGGCGAGCAGTACTTC

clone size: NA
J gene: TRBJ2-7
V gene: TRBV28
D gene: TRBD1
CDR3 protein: CASSRDRVEQYF
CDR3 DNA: TGTGCCAGCAGTCGGGACAGGGTTGAGCAGTACTTC

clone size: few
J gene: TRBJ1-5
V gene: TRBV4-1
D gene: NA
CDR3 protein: CASSQAQDSNQPQHF
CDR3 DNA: TGCGCCAGCAGCCAAGCTCAGGATAGCAATCAGCCCCAGCATTTT

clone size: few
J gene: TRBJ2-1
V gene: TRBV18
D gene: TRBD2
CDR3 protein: CASSPRRPGGDEQFF
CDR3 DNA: TGTGCCAGCTCACCACGTCGACCGGGAGGGGATGAGCAGTTCTTC

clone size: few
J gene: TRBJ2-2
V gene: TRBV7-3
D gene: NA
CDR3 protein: CASSSQGPNTGELFF
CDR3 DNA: TGTGCCAGCAGCTCCCAGGGGCCCAACACCGGGGAGCTGTTTTTT

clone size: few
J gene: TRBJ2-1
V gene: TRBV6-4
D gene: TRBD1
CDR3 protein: CASSPLAGTVNEQFF
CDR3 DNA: TGTGCCAGCAGCCCCTTAGCAGGGACAGTCAATGAGCAGTTCTTC

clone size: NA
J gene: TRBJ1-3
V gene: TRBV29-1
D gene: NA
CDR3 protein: CSASGFPGNTIYF
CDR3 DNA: TGCAGCGCCTCAGGGTTCCCTGGAAACACCATATATTTT

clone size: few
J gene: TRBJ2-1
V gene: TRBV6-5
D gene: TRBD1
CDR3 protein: CASSLDRGTYNEQFF
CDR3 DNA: TGTGCCAGCAGCCTAGACAGGGGAACCTACAATGAGCAGTTCTTC

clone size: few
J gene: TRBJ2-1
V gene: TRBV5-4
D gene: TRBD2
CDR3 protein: CASSDKREAYNEQFF
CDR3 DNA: TGTGCCAGCAGCGATAAGCGGGAGGCCTACAATGAGCAGTTCTTC

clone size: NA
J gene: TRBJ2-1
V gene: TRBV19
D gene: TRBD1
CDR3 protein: CASTPQGYNEQFF
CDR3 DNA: TGTGCCAGTACCCCACAGGGGTACAATGAGCAGTTCTTC

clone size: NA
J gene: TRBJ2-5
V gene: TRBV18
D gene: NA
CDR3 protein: CASSPLVGILGNQETQYF
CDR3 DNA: TGTGCCAGCTCACCCCTGGTCGGGATTTTGGGGAACCAAGAGACCCAGTACTTC

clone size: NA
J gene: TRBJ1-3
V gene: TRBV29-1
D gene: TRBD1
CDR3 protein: CSVAGTGGPTGNTIYF
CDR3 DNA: TGCAGCGTTGCCGGGACAGGGGGCCCCACTGGAAACACCATATATTTT

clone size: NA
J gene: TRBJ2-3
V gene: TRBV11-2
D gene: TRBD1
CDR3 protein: CASTGQGLDTQYF
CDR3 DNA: TGTGCCAGCACGGGACAGGGGTTGGATACGCAGTATTTT

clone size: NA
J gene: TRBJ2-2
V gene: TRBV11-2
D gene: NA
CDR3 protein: CASSPPTGSYTGELFF
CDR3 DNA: TGTGCCAGCAGCCCACCGACAGGAAGTTACACCGGGGAGCTGTTTTTT

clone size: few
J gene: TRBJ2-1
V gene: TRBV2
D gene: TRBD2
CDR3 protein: CASSETAGSSYNEQFF
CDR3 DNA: TGTGCCAGCAGTGAGACAGCGGGGAGCTCCTACAATGAGCAGTTCTTC

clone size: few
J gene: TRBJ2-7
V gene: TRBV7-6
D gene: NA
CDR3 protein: CASPGFDEQYF
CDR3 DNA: TGTGCCTCGCCGGGGTTCGACGAGCAGTACTTC

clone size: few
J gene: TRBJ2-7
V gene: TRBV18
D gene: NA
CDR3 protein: CASSRAGSYEQYF
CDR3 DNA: TGTGCCAGCTCAAGGGCAGGGTCCTACGAGCAGTACTTC

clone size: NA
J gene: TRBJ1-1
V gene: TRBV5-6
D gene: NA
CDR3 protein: CASSRVGAEAFF
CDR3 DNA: TGTGCCAGCAGCCGCGTTGGAGCTGAAGCTTTCTTT

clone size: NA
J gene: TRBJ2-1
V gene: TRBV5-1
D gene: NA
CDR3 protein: CASSLARSGRNNEQFF
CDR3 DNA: TGCGCCAGCAGCTTGGCCAGAAGCGGCAGAAACAATGAGCAGTTCTTC

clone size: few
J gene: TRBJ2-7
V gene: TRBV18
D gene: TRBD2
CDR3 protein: CASSPSSGNYEQYF
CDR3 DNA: TGTGCCAGCTCACCGTCTAGCGGGAACTACGAGCAGTACTTC

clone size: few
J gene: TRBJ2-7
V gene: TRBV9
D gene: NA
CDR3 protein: CASSGGVTPGRIEQYF
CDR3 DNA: TGTGCCAGCAGCGGGGGAGTGACTCCTGGTCGTATCGAGCAGTACTTC

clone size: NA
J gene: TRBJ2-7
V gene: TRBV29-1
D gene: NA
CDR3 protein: CSVEGSSYEQYF
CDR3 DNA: TGCAGCGTTGAGGGCAGCTCCTACGAGCAGTACTTC

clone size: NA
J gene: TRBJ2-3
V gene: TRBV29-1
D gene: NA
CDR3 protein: CSVGAPRWYF
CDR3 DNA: TGCAGCGTTGGAGCGCCCCGTTGGTATTTT

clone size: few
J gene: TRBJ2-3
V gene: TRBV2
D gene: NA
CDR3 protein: CASSLERGSTDTQYF
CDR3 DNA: TGTGCCAGCTCCCTGGAACGGGGAAGCACAGATACGCAGTATTTT

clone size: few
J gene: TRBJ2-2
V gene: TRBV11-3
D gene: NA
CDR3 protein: CASSLDVVGELFF
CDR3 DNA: TGTGCCAGCAGCTTAGACGTAGTCGGGGAGCTGTTTTTT

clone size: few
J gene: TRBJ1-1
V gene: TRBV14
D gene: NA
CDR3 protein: CASSQQGARTEAFF
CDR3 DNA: TGTGCCAGCAGCCAGCAAGGAGCAAGGACTGAAGCTTTCTTT

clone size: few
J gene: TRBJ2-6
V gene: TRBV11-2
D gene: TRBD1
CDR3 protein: CASRSGGFGANVLTF
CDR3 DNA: TGTGCCAGCAGGTCAGGGGGCTTCGGGGCCAACGTCCTGACTTTC

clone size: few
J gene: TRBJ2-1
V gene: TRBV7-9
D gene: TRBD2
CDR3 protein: CASSLSTSGMAYNEQFF
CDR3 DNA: TGTGCCAGCAGCTTAAGTACTAGCGGGATGGCGTACAATGAGCAGTTCTTC

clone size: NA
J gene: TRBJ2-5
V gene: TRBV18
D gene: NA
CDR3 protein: CASSPQEQETQYF
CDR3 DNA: TGTGCCAGCTCACCCCAGGAACAAGAGACCCAGTACTTC

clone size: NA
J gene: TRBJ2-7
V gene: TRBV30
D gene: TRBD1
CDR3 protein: CAWAKGQGKQYF
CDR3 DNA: TGTGCCTGGGCGAAGGGACAGGGGAAACAGTACTTC

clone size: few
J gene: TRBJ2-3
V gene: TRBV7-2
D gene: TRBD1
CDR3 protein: CASGAYGTGYSTDTQYF
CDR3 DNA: TGTGCCTCGGGGGCTTACGGGACAGGCTACAGCACAGATACGCAGTATTTT

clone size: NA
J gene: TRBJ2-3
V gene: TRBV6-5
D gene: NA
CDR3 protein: CASRRDRSTDTQYF
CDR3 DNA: TGTGCCAGCAGGCGGGACCGCAGCACAGATACGCAGTATTTT

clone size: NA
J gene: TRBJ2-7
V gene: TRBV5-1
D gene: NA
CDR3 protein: CASSLDLQDYEQYF
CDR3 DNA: TGCGCCAGCAGCTTGGATTTGCAAGACTACGAGCAGTACTTC

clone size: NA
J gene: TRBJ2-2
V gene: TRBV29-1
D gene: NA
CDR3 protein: CSGGPLLTGSGELFF
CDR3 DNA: TGCAGCGGGGGTCCTCTTCTTACAGGGTCCGGGGAGCTGTTTTTT

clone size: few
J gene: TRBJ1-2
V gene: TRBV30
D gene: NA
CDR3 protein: CAWSVSRSNYGYTF
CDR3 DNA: TGTGCCTGGAGTGTATCCAGGTCCAACTATGGCTACACCTTC

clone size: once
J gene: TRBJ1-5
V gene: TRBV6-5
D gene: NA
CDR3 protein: CASSYSAQGGHQPQHF
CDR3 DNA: TGTGCCAGCAGTTACTCAGCCCAGGGTGGTCATCAGCCCCAGCATTTT

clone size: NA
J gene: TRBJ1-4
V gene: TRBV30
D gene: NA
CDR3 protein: CAWSVQPATNEKLFF
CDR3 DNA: TGTGCCTGGAGTGTACAGCCAGCAACTAATGAAAAACTGTTTTTT

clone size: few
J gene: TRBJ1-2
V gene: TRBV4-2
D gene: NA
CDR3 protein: CASSQSPGTTIYGYTF
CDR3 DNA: TGTGCCAGCAGCCAATCTCCCGGGACAACAATATATGGCTACACCTTC

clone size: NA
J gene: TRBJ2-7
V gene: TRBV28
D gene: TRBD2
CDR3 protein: CASWEVSGRYEQYF
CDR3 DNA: TGTGCCAGCTGGGAGGTTAGCGGGAGATACGAGCAGTACTTC